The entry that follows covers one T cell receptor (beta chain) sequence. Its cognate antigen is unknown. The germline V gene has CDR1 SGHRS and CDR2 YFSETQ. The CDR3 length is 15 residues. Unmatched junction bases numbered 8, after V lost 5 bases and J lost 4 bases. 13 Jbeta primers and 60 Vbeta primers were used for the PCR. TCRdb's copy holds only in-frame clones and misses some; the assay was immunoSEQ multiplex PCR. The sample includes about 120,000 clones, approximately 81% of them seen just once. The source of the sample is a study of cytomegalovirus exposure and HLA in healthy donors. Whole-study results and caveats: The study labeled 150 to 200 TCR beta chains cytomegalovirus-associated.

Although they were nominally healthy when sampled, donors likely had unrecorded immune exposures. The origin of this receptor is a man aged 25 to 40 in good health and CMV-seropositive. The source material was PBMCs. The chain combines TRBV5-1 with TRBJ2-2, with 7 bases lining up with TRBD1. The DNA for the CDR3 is TGCGCCAGCAGTCCACAGGGGTTGAGCACCGGGGAGCTGTTTTTT. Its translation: CASSPQGLSTGELFF.